These 17 T cell receptor beta chains came from one sample sequenced in a study of OX40 agonist ivuxolimab in advanced cancers. The library was produced with the immunoSEQ multiplex PCR assay. Sourced from immuneACCESS, this table was stored by TCRdb with only in-frame sequences that have V and J called. A share of the clones is absent; for the studies checked, an unresolved V gene accounts for under half, and the remainder has no known explanation. This sample has 80,000 or so clones in its table, and 75% to 90% of those were observed once. The ten largest clones capture 2% to 3% of the sample. The sequences come from CD4+ or CD8+ T cells sorted from blood, collected in a trial of the OX40 agonist ivuxolimab. The receptors derive from an adult with an advanced solid tumor such as melanoma, head and neck, liver or kidney cancer.

The rearrangement uses TRBV6-1 and TRBJ1-1; D unclear. The germline V and J ends were trimmed by 5 bases and 5 bases, with 15 bases remaining between them. The CDR3 totals 14 residues. Germline CDR1 and CDR2: MNHNS and SASEGT. The CDR3 loop is CASSSLGRATEAFF. The CDR3 nucleotides are TGTGCCAGCAGTTCCCTGGGTCGAGCGACTGAAGCTTTCTTT.

This chain's CDR3 is CASSRGLDGVLTF. CDR3 nucleotides: TGTGCCAGCAGTCGCGGCCTGGACGGCGTCCTGACTTTC. The chain uses TRBV6-1 and TRBJ2-6; D not resolved. In germline, CDR1 is MNHNS, CDR2 SASEGT. CDR3 length: 13 amino acids. V lost 5 bases and J lost 12, with 14 bases in between.

The chain recombines TRBV5-1 with TRBJ1-1; 12 nucleotides agree with TRBD1. The germline gives CDR1 SGHRS, CDR2 YFSETQ. The trim removed 4 bases at V and 1 base at J, leaving 8 bases unmatched. The CDR3 extends over 17 amino acids. The CDR3 coding sequence is TGCGCCAGCAGCGGTTCCGGGACAGGGGGCTCGAACACTGAAGCTTTCTTT. It codes for CASSGSGTGGSNTEAFF.

The J gene is TRBJ2-2, the V gene TRBV5-4; D is uncertain. The V gene lost 0 bases and the J gene lost 7 bases, with 10 bases spanning the gap. The CDR3 covers 14 residues. Germline CDR1 and CDR2: SGHNT and YYREEE (reference sequence). The CDR3 region is CASSLDLPLGELFF. CDR3 nucleotide sequence: TGTGCCAGCAGCTTGGACCTCCCCCTCGGGGAGCTGTTTTTT.

V is TRBV28 and J is TRBJ2-3, with D perhaps TRBD1 or TRBD2 (6 bases each). The CDR3 loop spans 16 amino acids. Germline assignment: CDR1 MDHEN and CDR2 SYDVKM. Trimming pared 7 bases from V and 6 bases from J, leaving 23 bases between. This CDR3 reads CASKPGDTTQSDTQYF. The CDR3, as DNA: TGTGCCAGCAAACCGGGGGACACAACACAATCGGATACGCAGTATTTT.

The chain recombines TRBV5-1 with TRBJ1-4; D unclear. Germline lookup yields CDR1 SGHRS and CDR2 YFSETQ. Trimming took off 1 base at V and 6 bases at J, with 10 bases between the two ends. The CDR3 extends over 14 amino acids. The CDR3 bases are TGCGCCAGCAGCTTGTCGGGTGGGGATGAAAAACTGTTTTTT. Its translation is CASSLSGGDEKLFF.

This chain joins TRBV28 and TRBJ1-4; D not resolved. Germline assignment: CDR1 MDHEN and CDR2 SYDVKM. V shed 7 bases and J shed 5 bases, with 17 bases lying between them. The CDR3 totals 15 residues. The CDR3 sequence is CASTHPERGNEKLFF. The CDR3 DNA sequence: TGTGCCAGCACCCACCCCGAGCGGGGAAATGAAAAACTGTTTTTT.

V is TRBV29-1 and J is TRBJ1-1; D gene unclear. CDR1 and CDR2 (germline): SQVTM, ANQGSEA. Trimming shortened V by 6 bases and J by 0 bases, and 11 bases separated the two germline ends. This CDR3 spans 13 amino acids. The CDR3 sequence: CSVRFLMNTEAFF. The CDR3 nucleotides read TGCAGCGTCCGGTTCCTCATGAACACTGAAGCTTTCTTT.

The chain recombines TRBV7-2 with TRBJ1-2; tentative D call: TRBD1 (5 bases). V was shortened by 1 base and J by 4 bases, with 19 bases between the two germline ends. Germline V CDR1 and CDR2: SGHTA, FQGNSA. The CDR3 extends over 17 amino acids. CDR3 sequence: CASSLEDTSAGGYGYTF. The CDR3 DNA is TGTGCCAGCAGCTTAGAGGACACAAGCGCGGGGGGCTATGGCTACACCTTC. The variable domain in full, completed from reference TRBV7-2 and TRBJ1-2, reads GAGVSQSPSNKVTEKGKDVELRCDPISGHTALYWYRQSLGQGLEFLIYFQGNSAPDKSGLPSDRFSAERTGGSVSTLTIQRTQQEDSAVYLCASSLEDTSAGGYGYTFGSGTRLTVV.

The chain couples TRBV11-2 to TRBJ2-1, with 10 bases fitting TRBD2. The V gene end was trimmed by 3 bases and the J gene end by 6 bases; junction bases not matched to a gene: 11. Germline V gene lookup returns CDR1 SGHAT and CDR2 FQNNGV. This CDR3 has 17 residues. As DNA, the CDR3 is TGTGCCAGCAGCTTTTTCCAGCGGGGGGGCCGTGGCAATGAGCAGTTCTTC. Translation gives CASSFFQRGGRGNEQFF.

The chain joins TRBV11-3 to TRBJ2-2; D is possibly TRBD1 (5 bases). V dropped 1 base and J dropped 6 bases, with 18 bases sitting between them. CDR1 is SGHNT and CDR2 is YENEEA in the germline V gene. This CDR3 spans 17 amino acids. The DNA for the CDR3 is TGTGCCAGCAGCTTAGGGTCTTTGGGCCAGGGCCCCGGGGAGCTGTTTTTT. This translates into CASSLGSLGQGPGELFF. The entire variable domain, with the rest obtained from reference TRBV11-3 and TRBJ2-2, is as follows: EAGVVQSPRYKIIEKKQPVAFWCNPISGHNTLYWYLQNLGQGPELLIRYENEEAVDDSQLPKDRFSAERLKGVDSTLKIQPAELGDSAVYLCASSLGSLGQGPGELFFGEGSRLTVL.

This chain uses TRBV6-5 with TRBJ1-6; tentative D call: TRBD1 (5 bases). The germline gives CDR1 MNHEY, CDR2 SVGAGI. CDR3 size: 13 residues. Trimming left V 5 bases short and J 9 bases short, with 11 bases between. The CDR3 sequence: CASSPGRGSPLHF. The CDR3, as DNA: TGTGCCAGCAGTCCGGGACGGGGTTCACCCCTCCACTTT.

The CDR3 coding sequence is TGCGCCAGCAGCTTGGGGGAACAGGGAGAAGCTTTCTTT. Amino acid sequence: CASSLGEQGEAFF. The chain links TRBV5-1 to TRBJ1-1; weak D call: TRBD1 (6 bases). Germline CDR1 is SGHRS and CDR2 is YFSETQ. The CDR3 has 13 residues. Between the trimmed V and J ends, which lost 0 bases and 8 bases, there was a span of 11 bases.

V gene TRBV30 combines with J gene TRBJ1-6; 8 positions match TRBD1. The CDR3 consists of 13 residues. The V segment lost 4 bases and the J segment 7 bases; nucleotides outside the gene matches: 3. CDR1 and CDR2 from the germline V gene are GTSNPN and SVGIG (reference sequence). The CDR3, as DNA: TGTGCCTGGACCGGACAGGGCAATTCACCCCTCCACTTT. This gives the protein CAWTGQGNSPLHF. Together with reference TRBV30 and TRBJ1-6, the CDR3 gives the full variable domain: SQTIHQWPATLVQPVGSPLSLECTVEGTSNPNLYWYRQAAGRGLQLLFYSVGIGQISSEVPQNLSASRPQDRQFILSSKKLLLSDSGFYLCAWTGQGNSPLHFGNGTRLTVT.

The chain links TRBV7-9 to TRBJ1-4; no firm D call. In germline, CDR1 is SEHNR, CDR2 FQNEAQ (reference sequence). Trimming removed 3 bases at V and 3 bases at J, with 5 bases between. The CDR3 has 13 residues. CDR3: CASSFGPNEKLFF. In DNA form, the CDR3 reads TGTGCCAGCAGCTTCGGACCTAATGAAAAACTGTTTTTT.

This clone came up a few times. The genes are TRBV10-3 and TRBJ2-2; D gene ambiguous. Trimming stripped 0 bases from V and 7 bases from J, with 3 bases between. This CDR3 spans 12 amino acids. The germline V gene encodes CDR1 ENHRY and CDR2 SYGVKD. CDR3 in amino acids: CAISESNGELFF. The DNA for the CDR3 is TGTGCCATCAGTGAGTCGAACGGGGAGCTGTTTTTT.

The chain carries TRBV25-1 and TRBJ2-7, with TRBD2 matching over 7 bases. Per germline, CDR1 MGHDK and CDR2 SYGVNS. Trimming cost V 7 bases and J 3 bases; bases outside gene matches: 9. The CDR3 contains 14 residues. This chain's CDR3 is CASTKPLADYEQYF. CDR3 sequence (DNA): TGTGCCAGCACTAAACCCCTAGCGGACTACGAGCAGTACTTC.